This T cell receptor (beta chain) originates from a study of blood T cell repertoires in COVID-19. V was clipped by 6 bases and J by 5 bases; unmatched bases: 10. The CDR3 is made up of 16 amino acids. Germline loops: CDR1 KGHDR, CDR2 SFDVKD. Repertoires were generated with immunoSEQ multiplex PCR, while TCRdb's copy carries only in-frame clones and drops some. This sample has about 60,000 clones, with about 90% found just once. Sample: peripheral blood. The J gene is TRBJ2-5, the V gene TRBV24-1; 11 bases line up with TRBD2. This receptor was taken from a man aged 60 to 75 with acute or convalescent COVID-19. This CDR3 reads CATSSPLAGELETQYF. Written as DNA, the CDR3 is TGTGCCACCAGTTCCCCACTAGCGGGAGAGTTGGAGACCCAGTACTTC.